The 2 T cell receptor beta chains below were found in one sample sequenced in a study of T cell repertoires in cytomegalovirus infection. In TCRdb, the reads were re-called with MiXCR into one record per CDR3 protein. Of 200,000 to 250,000 distinct CDR3 sequences in the sample, 12% are singletons; the top ten hold approximately 1.8%. The sequencing input was PBMCs. The source of these receptors is a human donor in good health (CMV status not recorded). Some clones in this sample may be carry-over from other donors' samples.

This sequence joins TRBV5-1 and TRBJ1-5; D is possibly TRBD1 (5 bases). Per the germline V gene, CDR1 is SGHRS and CDR2 is YFSETQ. This CDR3 has 14 amino acids. V lost 6 bases and J lost 6, with 16 bases in between. The CDR3 is CASTVDGGGQPQHF. CDR3 coding DNA: TGCGCCAGCACCGTCGACGGGGGAGGTCAGCCCCAGCATTTT.

Turning to this clonotype: A much larger clone sits a single nucleotide away, making a read error possible. The chain carries TRBV7-3 and TRBJ1-5; D is unresolved. The CDR3 has 13 residues. Germline V gene sequence: CDR1 SGHTA, CDR2 FQGTGA. The V end lost 4 bases, the J end lost 7 bases, and 11 bases lay between the germline ends. The CDR3, as DNA: TGTGCCAGCAGCTCGCTAAGCTGCCAGCCCCAGCATTTT. This codes for CASSSLSCQPQHF.